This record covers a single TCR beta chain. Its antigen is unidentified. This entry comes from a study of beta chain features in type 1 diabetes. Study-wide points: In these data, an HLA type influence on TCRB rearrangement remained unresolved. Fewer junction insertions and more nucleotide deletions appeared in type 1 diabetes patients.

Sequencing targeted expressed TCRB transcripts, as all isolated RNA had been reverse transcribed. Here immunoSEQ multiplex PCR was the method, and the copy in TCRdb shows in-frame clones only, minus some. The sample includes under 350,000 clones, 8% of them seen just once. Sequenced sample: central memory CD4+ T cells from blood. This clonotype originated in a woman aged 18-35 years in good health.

The CDR3 spells CASRPGTGTYGYTF. CDR3 nucleotide sequence: TGTGCCAGCAGACCCGGGACAGGGACCTATGGCTACACCTTC. The chain links TRBV5-5 to TRBJ1-2; TRBD1 matches 9 bases. Losses at the gene ends were 5 bases for V and 4 bases for J; bases not matched to a gene: 6. Germline V gives CDR1 SGHKS, CDR2 YYEKEE (reference sequence). This CDR3 has 14 residues.